This T cell receptor beta chain stems from a study of cytomegalovirus exposure and HLA in healthy donors. V was pared by 3 bases and J by 5 bases, with 15 bases between. This CDR3 region has 15 residues. Germline V CDR1 and CDR2: SGDLS, YYNGEE. The PCR employed 60 Vbeta primers together with 13 Jbeta primers. Produced via immunoSEQ multiplex PCR; TCRdb's table is partial and in-frame only. The data contain about 120,000 clones, around 80% of them singletons. Points on this clone: The antigen remains undetermined.

Study conclusions and caveats: The authors assumed roughly uniform sequencing depth across donors for presence/absence analyses. Most TCR sequences were seen very rarely across donors, but some public TCRs occurred in many. Reportedly, TCR beta sequences accurately predicted HLA-A and HLA-B alleles in most subjects.

Material: PBMCs. This chain joins TRBV9 and TRBJ1-5, with unresolved D. This clonotype was obtained from a man aged 45-65 years in good health and CMV-seronegative. This CDR3 is CASSASSHQHQPQHF. Written as DNA, the CDR3 is TGTGCCAGCAGCGCCTCCTCACACCAACATCAGCCCCAGCATTTT.